Below, one TCR beta chain is given with its context. Other DNA sequences of this sample code for an identical CDR3. The sample is drawn from a study of blood T cell repertoires in COVID-19. TCRdb keeps only in-frame clones here, not all; method: immunoSEQ multiplex PCR. Of roughly 220,000 clones listed, under 90% are singletons. Material: peripheral blood. The TCR sequence derives from a man older than 75 with acute or convalescent COVID-19.

The CDR3 reads CASSLGQGNNQPQHF. The CDR3 DNA sequence: TGCGCCAGCAGCTTGGGACAGGGCAACAATCAGCCCCAGCATTTT. This chain connects TRBV5-1 to TRBJ1-5; 7 bases match TRBD1. V trimming: 0 bases; J trimming: 3 bases; junction bases outside the gene matches: 3. Per the germline V gene, CDR1 is SGHRS and CDR2 is YFSETQ. The CDR3 loop spans 15 amino acids.